This T cell receptor beta chain was identified during a study of long-term antiretroviral therapy in people with HIV. It was version v3.0 of the immunoSEQ assay that was run at survey level. Per-sample sequencing targets were roughly 40,000-55,000 T-cell genomes. Sequenced by immunoSEQ multiplex PCR; TCRdb stores in-frame clones only, minus some. The sample carries 15,000 to 20,000 clones, about 88% recorded once. As concerns this clone: Its antigen is not known.

Whole-study results and caveats: Transplant-donor-level diversity was not reached after ART, though diversity increased.

J lost 2 bases, V lost 6 bases, and 3 bases had no gene match. Germline lookup yields CDR1 LNHDA and CDR2 SQIVND (reference sequence). This CDR3 has 13 amino acids. Treatment of all HIV participants took place in the United States. The TCR sequence derives from a man between 50 and 59 years old with HIV. V is TRBV19 and J is TRBJ2-5; 7 nucleotides agree with TRBD2. The sample consisted of unsorted PBMCs, taken 6.9 years after starting antiretroviral therapy. The CDR3 sequence is CASSFSGQETQYF. The CDR3 DNA sequence: TGTGCCAGTAGCTTTAGCGGGCAAGAGACCCAGTACTTC.